This TCR beta chain came from a study of blood T cell repertoires in COVID-19. Study information: The study drew acute and convalescent COVID-19 samples from the United States, Italy and Spain. T cells, B-cell-depleted T cells, or PBMCs provided the cDNA or gDNA that served as material.

Per the authors' pipeline: The authors estimated nucleated cell counts from reference gene primer amplification. The data were produced by immunoSEQ multiplex PCR, yet TCRdb's version contains in-frame clones alone and is incomplete. V, J and clone size derive from that table, while D and trimming were established from the DNA sequence. The sample holds more than 250,000 clones, 70% to 90% seen once. The ends were cut back, 1 base at V and 5 bases at J, with 3 bases in the middle. Germline loops: CDR1 LGHDT, CDR2 YNNKEL (reference sequence). This CDR3 region has 13 residues. The J gene is TRBJ1-6, the V gene TRBV3-1 (or the pseudogene TRBV3-2); no definite D call. Input material: peripheral blood. The clonotype originates from a woman aged 25 to 39 who had recovered from COVID-19. Written as DNA, the CDR3 is TGTGCCAGCAGCCAAGCCGATAATTCACCCCTCCACTTT. It codes for CASSQADNSPLHF.